This T cell receptor (beta chain) was documented in a study of CD8 T cells in ankylosing spondylitis. Making the TCR beta libraries involved quantitative 5'-RACE with molecular barcodes. MiXCR was run by TCRdb on the 5' RACE reads, yielding one entry per CDR3 protein. The table shows over 450,000 distinct CDR3 sequences, with about 13% occurring only once. Study-level results: There was reportedly significant enrichment of clones that were disease-linked in matched ankylosing spondylitis synovial fluid. Prior literature has documented some motif variants in synovial fluid and blood from reactive arthritis. Disease-linked clones were found to be CD8+ and relatively rare in peripheral blood. Made up of eight or nine highly homologous variants, a TCR beta motif appeared characteristic of ankylosing spondylitis blood.

Trimming removed 3 bases at V and 5 bases at J, with 20 bases between. The CDR3 runs 16 residues. Germline V CDR1 and CDR2: MGHRA, YSYEKL. On this clonotype itself: Its antigen is undetermined.

The sample taken for sequencing was blood, either unsorted or a sorted T cell fraction (not recorded which). The chain links TRBV4-1 to TRBJ2-7; maybe TRBD1 (5 bases). The clonotype was recovered from a male donor with ankylosing spondylitis. The CDR3 sequence is CASSHLQGAGLDEQYF. The CDR3 bases are TGCGCCAGCAGCCACCTACAAGGGGCAGGGCTTGACGAGCAGTACTTC.